This TCR beta chain was recorded in a study of blood T cell repertoires in COVID-19. Study background: Nucleic acid was either cDNA or gDNA, and it came from T cells, B-cell-depleted T cells, or PBMCs.

The germline gives CDR1 GTSNPN, CDR2 SVGIG (reference sequence). The CDR3 covers 10 residues. Details on this clone: One end of the junction is discordant with germline, which a read error may explain.

Data came from immunoSEQ multiplex PCR; TCRdb stores just in-frame clones and leaves some out. The sample lists under 120,000 clones, roughly nine tenths occurring once. The sequencing sample was made of peripheral blood. The clonotype comes from an elderly woman with acute or convalescent COVID-19. The chain joins TRBV30 to TRBJ2-1, with TRBD2 identical over 9 bases. The CDR3 bases are TGTGCATCCGAGCGGGGGGATCGGGTCTTC. As protein: CASERGDRVF.